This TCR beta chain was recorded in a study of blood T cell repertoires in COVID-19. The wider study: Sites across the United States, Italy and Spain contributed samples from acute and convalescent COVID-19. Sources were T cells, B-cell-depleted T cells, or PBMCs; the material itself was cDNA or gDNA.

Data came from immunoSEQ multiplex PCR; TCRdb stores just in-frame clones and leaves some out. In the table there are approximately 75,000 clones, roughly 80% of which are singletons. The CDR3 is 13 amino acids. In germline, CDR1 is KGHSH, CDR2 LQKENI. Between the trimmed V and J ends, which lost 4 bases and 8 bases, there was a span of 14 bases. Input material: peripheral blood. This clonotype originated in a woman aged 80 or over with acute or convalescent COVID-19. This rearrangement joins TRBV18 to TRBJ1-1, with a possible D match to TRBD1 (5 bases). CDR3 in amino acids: CASSRSGEGEAFF. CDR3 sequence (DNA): TGTGCCAGCTCACGGTCGGGGGAGGGCGAAGCTTTCTTT.